The 7 T cell receptor beta chains presented below share a single source sample, sequenced in a study of cytomegalovirus exposure and HLA in healthy donors. The PCR was carried out with 60 Vbeta primers and 13 Jbeta primers. Sequencing was performed with immunoSEQ multiplex PCR; in TCRdb, only in-frame clones are kept and a portion is missing. Its clone listing holds roughly 190,000 clones. The sample taken for sequencing was PBMCs. Receptor source: a woman in her late teens or twenties in good health and CMV-seropositive.

The genes are TRBV6-5 and TRBJ2-3, with 10 bases aligning to TRBD2. CDR3 length: 16 amino acids. Per germline, CDR1 MNHEY and CDR2 SVGAGI. The trim removed 0 bases at V and 5 bases at J, leaving 5 bases unmatched. CDR3 residues: CASSYSAGGPIDTQYF. The CDR3 DNA sequence: TGTGCCAGCAGTTACTCAGCGGGGGGGCCTATAGATACGCAGTATTTT.

The chain has TRBV4-3 and TRBJ1-2; D gene unclear. Germline CDR1 reads LGHNA; CDR2 reads YSLEER. V was clipped by 0 bases and J by 8 bases, with 16 bases between them. The CDR3 runs to 15 residues. This CDR3 reads CASSQDTSAGDGYTF. In nucleotides, the CDR3 is TGCGCCAGCAGCCAAGATACATCGGCGGGCGACGGCTACACCTTC.

The chain recombines TRBV7-2 with TRBJ2-3; tentatively, D is TRBD1 (5 bases). The V end was cut by 5 bases, the J end by 3 bases, with 15 bases between. Germline CDR1 reads SGHTA; CDR2 reads FQGNSA. This CDR3 comprises 15 residues. The CDR3 sequence: CASSPDRGSTDTQYF. CDR3 DNA: TGTGCCAGCAGCCCCGATAGGGGCTCAACAGATACGCAGTATTTT.

The chain uses TRBV7-9 and TRBJ1-1; D perhaps matches TRBD1 (5 bases). V lost 1 base and J lost 6, with 9 bases in between. The CDR3 is 13 residues long. The germline CDR1 and CDR2 sequences are SEHNR and FQNEAQ (reference sequence). Here the CDR3 reads CASSLVDSAEAFF. In DNA, the CDR3 is TGTGCCAGCAGCTTAGTCGACAGCGCTGAAGCTTTCTTT.

The chain couples TRBV28 to TRBJ2-7, with 13 nucleotides matching TRBD2. CDR1 and CDR2 (germline): MDHEN, SYDVKM. This CDR3 region has 13 residues. Trimming removed 10 bases from V and 5 bases from J; junction bases left unmatched: 5. The CDR3 bases are TGTGCCACTTGGGGACTAGCGGGGAACGAGCAGTACTTC. It translates to CATWGLAGNEQYF. Filled out from reference TRBV28 and TRBJ2-7, the complete variable domain reads DVKVTQSSRYLVKRTGEKVFLECVQDMDHENMFWYRQDPGLGLRLIYFSYDVKMKEKGDIPEGYSVSREKKERFSLILESASTNQTSMYLCATWGLAGNEQYFGPGTRLTVT.

This chain uses TRBV5-1 with TRBJ2-2, with a possible D match to TRBD1 (6 bases). V lost 4 bases, J lost 0 bases, and 10 bases lay in between. This CDR3 is built from 15 residues. Germline V CDR1 and CDR2: SGHRS, YFSETQ. CDR3 coding DNA: TGCGCCAGCAGCAGGACAGCCGCGAACACCGGGGAGCTGTTTTTT. It translates to CASSRTAANTGELFF.

The J gene is TRBJ1-5, the V gene TRBV23-1; possible D gene TRBD1, 6 bases. TRBV23-1 is flagged as an ORF with uncertain function. V was pared by 6 bases and J by 3 bases, with 21 bases between. This CDR3 is 17 amino acids long. For the CDR3, the DNA is TGCGCCAGCAGGACGGGACACCAACATAGTAACAATCAGCCCCAGCATTTT. This sequence encodes CASRTGHQHSNNQPQHF.